This entry lists 10 T cell receptor beta chains sequenced from one sample in a study of Graves' ophthalmopathy and Graves' hyperthyroidism. RNA served as the template for amplifying TCR beta CDR3 regions. An opening RT-PCR round employed HTBI primers and preceded a second-round multiplex PCR. MiXCR, applied by TCRdb to the multiplex PCR reads, yields one record per CDR3 protein. Of hundreds of thousands of distinct CDR3 sequences in the sample, roughly 40% were seen once. Specimen: peripheral blood. The receptors were gathered from an adult man with Graves' ophthalmopathy.

Details on this clonotype: One end of the junction fails to match germline, which may point to a read error. This chain uses TRBV7-2 with TRBJ2-7; D remains ambiguous. The CDR3 contains 14 residues. CDR1 and CDR2 from the germline V gene are SGHTA and FQGNSA. The CDR3 region has the DNA TGTTCCAGCAGCTTAGTGGAAGACACCTACGAGCAGTACTTC. This encodes CSSSLVEDTYEQYF.

This clonotype was observed many times. The rearrangement links TRBV7-2 to TRBJ1-1; D is undetermined. The V end was cut by 5 bases, the J end by 1 base, with 8 bases between. The germline CDR1 and CDR2 sequences are SGHTA and FQGNSA. The CDR3 contains 13 residues. The CDR3 reads CASSVRENTEAFF. For the CDR3, the DNA is TGTGCCAGCAGCGTACGAGAGAACACTGAAGCTTTCTTT.

The chain is built from TRBV15 and TRBJ1-2, with 7 bases that match TRBD1. The V gene's germline CDR1 is LNHNV and CDR2 YYDKDF (reference sequence). This CDR3 has 15 amino acids. Trimming took 3 bases from V and 7 from J; bases not matched to a gene: 11. CDR3 protein: CATSSLNRGAVGYTF. The CDR3, as DNA: TGTGCCACCAGCAGTTTAAACAGGGGCGCGGTTGGCTACACCTTC.

V and J are TRBV2 and TRBJ1-6; 8 bases match TRBD1. Looked up from germline, CDR1 is SNHLY and CDR2 is FYNNEI. The CDR3 consists of 14 residues. V dropped 6 bases and J dropped 7; count of bases not matched to a gene: 5. The CDR3 is CASRQGVWNSPLHF. CDR3 sequence (DNA): TGTGCCAGCAGACAGGGGGTCTGGAATTCACCCCTCCACTTT.

A word on this clonotype: Because it lacks the conserved phenylalanine or tryptophan at the end, this CDR3 is likely a read error. The CDR3 region is CASLAGGAFPQHL. For the CDR3, the DNA is TGTGCCAGCTTAGCAGGGGGCGCGTTCCCCCAGCATCTT. The rearrangement joins TRBV11-2 to TRBJ1-5, with TRBD1 matching over 8 bases. The CDR3 is 13 amino acids. V dropped 8 bases and J dropped 10; count of bases not matched to a gene: 10. Germline values: CDR1 SGHAT, CDR2 FQNNGV.

The sample holds many counts of this clonotype. The chain joins TRBV20-1 to TRBJ2-7, with D perhaps matching TRBD1 (5 bases). Trimming pared 3 bases from V and 2 bases from J, leaving 8 bases between. CDR1 is DFQATT, CDR2 SNEGSKA, per germline (reference sequence). The CDR3 runs to 12 residues. CDR3 DNA: TGCAGTGCTAGGGACAACACCTACGAGCAGTACTTC. It yields the protein CSARDNTYEQYF.

The chain carries TRBV7-9 and TRBJ1-4, with no clear D. The germline V and J ends were trimmed by 2 bases and 8 bases, with 15 bases remaining between them. This CDR3 is built from 15 residues. CDR1 and CDR2 (germline): SEHNR, FQNEAQ (reference sequence). The CDR3 sequence: CASSLTLGPAEKLFF. CDR3 DNA: TGTGCCAGCAGCTTAACCCTCGGCCCCGCGGAAAAACTGTTTTTT.

The J gene is TRBJ2-6, the V gene TRBV12-3 or TRBV12-4; tentative D call: TRBD1 (6 bases). Trimming left V 5 bases short and J 0 bases short, with 11 bases between. CDR3 length equals 16 residues. CDR3 residues: CASSLRDNSGANVLTF. The DNA of the CDR3 is TGTGCCAGCAGTCTACGGGACAACTCTGGGGCCAACGTCCTGACTTTC.

On this clonotype itself: Germline is not matched at one junction end, which may reflect a read error. V is TRBV29-1 and J is TRBJ2-7, with D possibly matching TRBD1 (8 bases). This CDR3 region has 12 residues. Germline V gene lookup returns CDR1 SQVTM and CDR2 ANQGSEA. CDR3 sequence: CSSLTGGGEQHF. The CDR3 nucleotides read TGCAGCAGCCTCACAGGGGGGGGCGAGCAGCACTTC.

Notes on this clonotype: The germline gene is not matched at one end of the junction; a read error may be the cause. This chain links TRBV6-1 with TRBJ1-5; 7 positions agree with TRBD1. The germline gives CDR1 MNHNS, CDR2 SASEGT. This CDR3 has 15 residues. The CDR3 nucleotides read TGTGCCGGCAGGAGAGGAGCAGGGGGTATACAGCCCCAGCATTTT. Amino acids: CAGRRGAGGIQPQHF.